The 6 T cell receptor beta chains in this list originate from one sample, sequenced in a study of cytomegalovirus exposure and HLA in healthy donors (TCRdb year 2017). Receptor amplification or capture employed the immunoSEQ multiplex PCR assay. The multiplex PCR relied on a mix of 60 forward primers for TCR Vbeta segments and 13 reverse primers for TCR Jbeta segments. TCRdb limited this immuneACCESS table to in-frame rearrangements with V and J called. A share of clones is missing; checked studies link under half to unresolved V genes, and the rest is unexplained. The sample table on file contains 56,000 or so clones. Approximately 2.4% of the sample comes from the top ten. Sequencing was done on a sample of PBMCs. These TCRs come from a female donor in good health and CMV-seronegative.

V and J are TRBV30 and TRBJ2-7; 8 nucleotides line up with TRBD1. The CDR3 consists of 13 residues. CDR1 is GTSNPN and CDR2 is SVGIG in the germline V gene (reference sequence). The ends lost 8 bases at V and 3 bases at J; junction bases unmatched: 9. CDR3 protein: CAGEARGLYEQYF. The CDR3 DNA reads TGTGCCGGTGAGGCCAGGGGGCTCTACGAGCAGTACTTC.

The genes are TRBV9 and TRBJ2-1, with 8 bases fitting TRBD1. Trimming at V came to 4 bases and at J to 5 bases, leaving 20 bases not matched to a gene. Germline V lookup: CDR1 SGDLS, CDR2 YYNGEE. This CDR3 has 19 amino acids. The CDR3 sequence: CASSPRDRTVSNFNNEQFF. The CDR3 DNA reads TGTGCCAGCAGCCCAAGGGACAGGACCGTATCCAATTTTAACAATGAGCAGTTCTTC.

This rearrangement joins TRBV4-3 to TRBJ1-2; D is perhaps TRBD1 (6 bases). V gave up 0 bases and J gave up 4 bases, with 12 bases separating them. In germline, CDR1 is LGHNA, CDR2 YSLEER. The CDR3 sequence is 15 residues long. As DNA, the CDR3 is TGCGCCAGCAGCCAAGACCTCAGGGGAGCCTATGGCTACACCTTC. It encodes CASSQDLRGAYGYTF.

The CDR3 loop reads CASGGLSGPQETQYF. The DNA for the CDR3 is TGTGCCAGCGGTGGACTAAGCGGGCCGCAAGAGACCCAGTACTTC. V is TRBV2 and J is TRBJ2-5, with D perhaps matching TRBD2 (6 bases). The CDR3 consists of 15 residues. Trimming cost V 8 bases and J 2 bases, with 18 bases left between them. Germline CDR1 is SNHLY and CDR2 is FYNNEI.

The chain employs TRBV7-9 and TRBJ1-2; D not resolved. V lost 2 bases and J 7 bases, leaving 11 bases between the germline ends. Germline CDR1 is SEHNR and CDR2 is FQNEAQ (reference sequence). The CDR3 has 13 amino acids. The CDR3 is CASSLKAGVGYTF. CDR3 DNA sequence: TGTGCCAGCAGCTTAAAGGCCGGGGTTGGCTACACCTTC.

The chain couples TRBV13 to TRBJ2-7; 7 bases match TRBD2. CDR3 length equals 13 residues. Unmatched junction bases numbered 0, after V lost 3 bases and J lost 1 base. Looked up from germline, CDR1 is PRHDT and CDR2 is FYEKMQ (reference sequence). Here the CDR3 DNA reads TGTGCCAGCAGCTTGGGGGGGTCCTACGAGCAGTACTTC. Translated, it gives CASSLGGSYEQYF. The whole variable domain, remainder taken from reference TRBV13 and TRBJ2-7, is AAGVIQSPRHLIKEKRETATLKCYPIPRHDTVYWYQQGPGQDPQFLISFYEKMQSDKGSIPDRFSAQQFSDYHSELNMSSLELGDSALYFCASSLGGSYEQYFGPGTRLTVT.